The 17 T cell receptor beta chains given below trace back to one sample, sequenced in a study of blood T cells in healthy people across ages. Combining a sample-barcoded 5' primer with a J-beta primer mix, a second PCR ran for 7 to 11 cycles. TCRdb called the 5' RACE reads again in MiXCR, with one record for every CDR3 protein. The sample holds just under 900,000 distinct CDR3 sequences, less than 35% seen once. The sample was blood. These receptors were obtained from an elderly woman in good health.

DNA for the CDR3: TGCGCCAGCAGCCAAGAGGGGCCGGGGAATAATTCACCCCTCCACTTT. The encoded protein is CASSQEGPGNNSPLHF. The chain recombines TRBV4-1 with TRBJ1-6; D is possibly TRBD1 (5 bases). Trimming removed 0 bases at V and 5 bases at J, with 11 bases between. The length of the CDR3 is 16 residues. Germline V gene lookup returns CDR1 MGHRA and CDR2 YSYEKL.

This clonotype was found many times. The genes are TRBV12-3 or TRBV12-4 and TRBJ1-4; D uncertain. Trimming took 6 bases from V and 8 from J, leaving 16 bases between them. There are 14 residues in the CDR3. For the CDR3, the DNA is TGTGCCAGCAGCCAGACCTCCCCCGACGAAAAACTGTTTTTT. Its translation: CASSQTSPDEKLFF.

The V and J genes are TRBV27 and TRBJ2-7; 8 bases are a match to TRBD1. J gave up 4 bases and V 5 bases, and 13 bases lay outside the gene matches. This CDR3 has 16 amino acids. CDR1 and CDR2 (germline): MNHEY, SMNVEV (reference sequence). As DNA, the CDR3 is TGTGCCAGCAGTCCGGGACAGGTAATTCAACGATACGAGCAGTACTTC. Residues: CASSPGQVIQRYEQYF.

This clonotype was seen a few times. J is TRBJ2-3 and V is TRBV12-3 or TRBV12-4; D is ambiguous. V was pared by 2 bases and J by 4 bases, with 10 bases between. The CDR3 is made up of 14 amino acids. CDR3 DNA: TGTGCCAGCAGTTTAAATTCGGTGGCAGATACGCAGTATTTT. Amino acid sequence: CASSLNSVADTQYF.

This clonotype was seen many times. The chain recombines TRBV5-1 with TRBJ2-3, with D tentatively TRBD2 (7 bases). Germline values: CDR1 SGHRS, CDR2 YFSETQ. The CDR3 has 16 amino acids. The ends were cut back, 1 base at V and 3 bases at J, with 15 bases in the middle. CDR3 residues: CASSLQGGAGTDTQYF. CDR3 DNA sequence: TGCGCCAGCAGCTTGCAAGGGGGGGCAGGAACAGATACGCAGTATTTT. The full variable domain, with the rest looked up from reference TRBV5-1 and TRBJ2-3, is KAGVTQTPRYLIKTRGQQVTLSCSPISGHRSVSWYQQTPGQGLQFLFEYFSETQRNKGNFPGRFSGRQFSNSRSEMNVSTLELGDSALYLCASSLQGGAGTDTQYFGPGTRLTVL.

Details on this clonotype: A much larger clone differs from this one at a single base, so this may be a read error. The chain carries TRBV6-2 or TRBV6-3 and TRBJ2-7; 9 bases align to TRBD2. Germline V gene lookup returns CDR1 MNHEY and CDR2 SVGEGT. The CDR3 has 14 residues. The CDR3 nucleotides are TGTGCCAGCAGACTATTAGCGGGGGCCTACGGGCAGTACTTC. This codes for CASRLLAGAYGQYF.

This clonotype was seen repeatedly, ten times or more. The V call is TRBV20-1, the J call TRBJ2-5; TRBD2 might be the D (6 bases). CDR3 length: 18 amino acids. In germline, CDR1 is DFQATT, CDR2 SNEGSKA (reference sequence). The ends were cut back, 1 base at V and 2 bases at J, with 23 bases in the middle. The CDR3 is CSARVGGVAARGQETQYF. The DNA of the CDR3 is TGCAGTGCTAGAGTAGGTGGGGTAGCGGCGAGAGGTCAAGAGACCCAGTACTTC.

This clonotype was counted ten times or more. The genes are TRBV14 and TRBJ1-2; TRBD1 matches at 7 bases. The V gene end was trimmed by 4 bases and the J gene end by 1 base; junction bases not matched to a gene: 9. Germline V gene lookup returns CDR1 SGHDN and CDR2 FVKESK. CDR3 length: 16 amino acids. The CDR3 DNA sequence: TGTGCCAGCAGCCCCGGACAGGATCGGTATAACTATGGCTACACCTTC. Its translation: CASSPGQDRYNYGYTF. The whole variable domain, remainder taken from reference TRBV14 and TRBJ1-2, is EAGVTQFPSHSVIEKGQTVTLRCDPISGHDNLYWYRRVMGKEIKFLLHFVKESKQDESGMPNNRFLAERTGGTYSTLKVQPAELEDSGVYFCASSPGQDRYNYGYTFGSGTRLTVV.

This clonotype was seen repeatedly, ten times or more. The V and J genes are TRBV7-9 and TRBJ2-1, with D tentatively TRBD2 (7 bases). CDR1 and CDR2 (germline): SEHNR, FQNEAQ (reference sequence). Trimming stripped 5 bases from V and 3 bases from J, with 17 bases between. The length of the CDR3 is 16 residues. Written as DNA, the CDR3 is TGTGCCAGCAGCACCGACCACAGGGACTACTACAATGAGCAGTTCTTC. Amino acid sequence: CASSTDHRDYYNEQFF.

The rearrangement links TRBV30 to TRBJ2-7, with TRBD1 identical over 8 bases. V shed 5 bases, J shed 3 bases, and the junction held 6 bases outside the gene matches. This CDR3 contains 13 residues. In germline, CDR1 is GTSNPN, CDR2 SVGIG (reference sequence). CDR3 amino acids: CAWQKTGVYEQYF. The CDR3 DNA is TGTGCCTGGCAAAAGACAGGGGTCTACGAGCAGTACTTC. The full variable domain, with the rest looked up from reference TRBV30 and TRBJ2-7, is SQTIHQWPATLVQPVGSPLSLECTVEGTSNPNLYWYRQAAGRGLQLLFYSVGIGQISSEVPQNLSASRPQDRQFILSSKKLLLSDSGFYLCAWQKTGVYEQYFGPGTRLTVT.

This clonotype occurred many times. The gene calls are TRBV7-2 and TRBJ2-7, with D tentatively TRBD1 (6 bases). Per the germline V gene, CDR1 is SGHTA and CDR2 is FQGNSA. V was shortened by 6 bases and J by 1 base, with 13 bases between the two germline ends. The CDR3 length is 14 residues. The chain's CDR3 is CASSFKTGSYEQYF. The CDR3 bases are TGTGCCAGCAGTTTTAAGACAGGATCCTACGAGCAGTACTTC.

This chain joins TRBV3-1 and TRBJ1-5, with D possibly matching TRBD1 (5 bases). V gave up 4 bases and J gave up 3 bases, with 19 bases separating them. Per the germline V gene, CDR1 is LGHDT and CDR2 is YNNKEL (reference sequence). The CDR3 extends over 17 amino acids. The CDR3 reads CASSRRPPGSSNQPQHF. The CDR3 bases are TGTGCCAGCAGCCGCCGCCCGCCAGGGTCTTCCAATCAGCCCCAGCATTTT.

This clonotype has at least ten counts. The chain couples TRBV6-2 or TRBV6-3 to TRBJ1-5; D may be TRBD1 (5 bases). Germline CDR1 reads MNHEY; CDR2 reads SVGEGT. Trimming stripped 0 bases from V and 1 base from J, with 7 bases between. The CDR3 length is 15 residues. CDR3 sequence: CASSYSGRSNQPQHF. The CDR3 DNA reads TGTGCCAGCAGTTACTCGGGACGGAGCAATCAGCCCCAGCATTTT.

This clonotype was detected many times. V usage is TRBV6-2 or TRBV6-3 and J usage is TRBJ2-3, with 12 positions matching TRBD2. There are 19 residues in the CDR3. The junction had 7 bases not matched to a gene; V was cut back by 0 bases and J by 0 bases. Germline lookup yields CDR1 MNHEY and CDR2 SVGEGT. The CDR3 sequence is CASSYSAASGGVSTDTQYF. In nucleotides, the CDR3 is TGTGCCAGCAGTTACTCGGCGGCTAGCGGGGGGGTTAGCACAGATACGCAGTATTTT.

This clonotype turned up a few times. The genes are TRBV11-2 and TRBJ1-4; unclear D gene. CDR1 and CDR2 (germline): SGHAT, FQNNGV. The CDR3 loop spans 13 amino acids. Deletions cut 5 bases from V and 5 bases from J, with 9 bases between. CDR3 bases: TGTGCCAGCAGCCCGGACTTAAATGAAAAACTGTTTTTT. Protein sequence: CASSPDLNEKLFF.

The chain carries TRBV11-2 and TRBJ2-1; D possibly corresponds to TRBD1 (6 bases). CDR1 SGHAT and CDR2 FQNNGV come from the germline V gene. V shed 5 bases and J shed 4 bases, with 15 bases lying between them. The CDR3 is made up of 15 amino acids. This CDR3 reads CASSIRGTGYNEQFF. In DNA, the CDR3 is TGTGCCAGCAGCATTAGGGGTACAGGGTACAATGAGCAGTTCTTC.

In its sample, this clonotype was seen many times. The CDR3 DNA is TGCAGTGCTAAGGGACGGCGCGAGTTCAATGAGCAGTTCTTC. Its translation is CSAKGRREFNEQFF. The gene calls are TRBV20-1 and TRBJ2-1; either TRBD1 or TRBD2 may fit D (5 bases each). The ends were cut back, 4 bases at V and 6 bases at J, with 16 bases in the middle. This CDR3 region has 14 residues. CDR1 is DFQATT and CDR2 is SNEGSKA in the germline V gene (reference sequence).